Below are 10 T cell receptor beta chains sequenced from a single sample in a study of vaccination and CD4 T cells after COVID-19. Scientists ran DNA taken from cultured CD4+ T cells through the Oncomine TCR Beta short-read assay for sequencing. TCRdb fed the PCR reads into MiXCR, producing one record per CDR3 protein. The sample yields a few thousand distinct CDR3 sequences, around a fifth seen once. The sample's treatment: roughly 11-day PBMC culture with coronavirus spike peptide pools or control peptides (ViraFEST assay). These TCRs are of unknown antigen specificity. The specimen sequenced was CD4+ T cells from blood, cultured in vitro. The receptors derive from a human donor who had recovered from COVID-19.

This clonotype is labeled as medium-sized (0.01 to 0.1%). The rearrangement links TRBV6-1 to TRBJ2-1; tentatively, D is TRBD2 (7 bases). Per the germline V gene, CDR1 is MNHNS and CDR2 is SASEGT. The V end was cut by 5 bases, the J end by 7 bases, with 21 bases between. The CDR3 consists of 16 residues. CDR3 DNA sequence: TGTGCCAGCAGTCACCTGTGGGGGGGCTCGGGGAATGAGCAGTTCTTC. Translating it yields CASSHLWGGSGNEQFF.

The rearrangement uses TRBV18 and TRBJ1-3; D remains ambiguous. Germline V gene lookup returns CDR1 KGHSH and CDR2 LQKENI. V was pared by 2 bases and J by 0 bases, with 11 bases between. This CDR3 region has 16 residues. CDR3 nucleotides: TGTGCCAGCTCACCATCGGCAGGCCACTCTGGAAACACCATATATTTT. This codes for CASSPSAGHSGNTIYF.

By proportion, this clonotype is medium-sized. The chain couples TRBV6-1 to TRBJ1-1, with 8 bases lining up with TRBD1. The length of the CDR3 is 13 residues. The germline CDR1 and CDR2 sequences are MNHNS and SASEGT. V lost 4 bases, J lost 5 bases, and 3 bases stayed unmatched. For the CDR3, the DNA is TGTGCCAGCAGTGGGCAGGGGGCTACTGAAGCTTTCTTT. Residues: CASSGQGATEAFF.

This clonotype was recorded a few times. CDR3 sequence (DNA): TGTGCCTGGAGTGTCAGGGGGCGGTCTTCGGGGGGACAGCCCCAGCATTTT. It is translated as CAWSVRGRSSGGQPQHF. The chain is built from TRBV30 and TRBJ1-5; 8 bases match TRBD1. The germline gives CDR1 GTSNPN, CDR2 SVGIG (reference sequence). CDR3 length equals 17 residues. After removal of 0 bases from V and 7 bases from J, the junction contained 14 bases not matched to a gene.

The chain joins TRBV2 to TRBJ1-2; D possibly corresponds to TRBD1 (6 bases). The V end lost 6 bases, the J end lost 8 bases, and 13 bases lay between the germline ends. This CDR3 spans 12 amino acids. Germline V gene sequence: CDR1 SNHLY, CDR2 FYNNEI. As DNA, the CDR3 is TGTGCCAGCAGGGGGGCTGGGAGGGGCTACACCTTC. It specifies CASRGAGRGYTF.

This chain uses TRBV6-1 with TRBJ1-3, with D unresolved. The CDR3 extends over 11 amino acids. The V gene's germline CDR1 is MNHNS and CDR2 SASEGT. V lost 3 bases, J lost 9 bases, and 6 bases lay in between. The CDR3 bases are TGTGCCAGCAGTGAGGTTGGCACCATATATTTT. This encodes CASSEVGTIYF.

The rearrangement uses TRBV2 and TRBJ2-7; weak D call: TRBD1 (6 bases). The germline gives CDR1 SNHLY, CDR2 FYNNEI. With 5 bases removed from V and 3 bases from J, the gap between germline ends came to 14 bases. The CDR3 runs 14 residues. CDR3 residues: CASSPGQRRYEQYF. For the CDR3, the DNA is TGTGCCAGCAGTCCGGGACAACGACGCTACGAGCAGTACTTC.

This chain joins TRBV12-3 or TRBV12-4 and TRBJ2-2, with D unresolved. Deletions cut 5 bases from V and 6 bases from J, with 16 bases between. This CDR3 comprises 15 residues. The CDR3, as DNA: TGTGCCAGCAGTCCAGCTCCCCCGGGTTCCGGGGAGCTGTTTTTT. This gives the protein CASSPAPPGSGELFF.

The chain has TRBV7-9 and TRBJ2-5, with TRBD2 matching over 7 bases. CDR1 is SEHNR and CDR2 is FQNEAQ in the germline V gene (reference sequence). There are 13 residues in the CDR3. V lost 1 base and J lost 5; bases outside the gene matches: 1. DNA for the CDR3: TGTGCCAGCAGCTTAGGGGACTACGAGACCCAGTACTTC. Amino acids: CASSLGDYETQYF.

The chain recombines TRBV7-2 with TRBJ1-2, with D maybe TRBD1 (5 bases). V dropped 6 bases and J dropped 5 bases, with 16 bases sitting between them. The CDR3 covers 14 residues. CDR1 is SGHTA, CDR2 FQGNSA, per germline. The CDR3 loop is CASSQLTDTYGYTF. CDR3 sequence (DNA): TGTGCCAGCAGTCAACTTACGGACACTTATGGCTACACCTTC.